Included here is one TCR beta chain sequence, with context. Antigen unknown. CDR1 and CDR2 (germline): MGHRA, YSYEKL. V was pared by 1 base and J by 4 bases, with 4 bases of the junction left unmatched. The CDR3 contains 15 residues. This record comes from a study of cytotoxic CD8 clonotypes in ibrutinib-treated CLL. About the study: Responses comprised 25 or so partial and 2 complete; at median around 6 years, around 15 remained remitted and about twelve progressed. Sequencing produced an average of roughly 270,000 productive templates and 85,000 to 100,000 productive rearrangements per sample.

The intended depth for sequencing was 1 in 200,000 to 1 in 1 million T cells. The assay was immunoSEQ multiplex PCR, and TCRdb's table has in-frame clones only and misses some. This repertoire shows about 300,000 clones, roughly 76% found once; its top ten account for roughly 5%. Overall study results and limits: Clonality went up at the time of ibrutinib response, stayed stable in sustained remission, and later dropped back toward its baseline level at progression.

The sequencing used PBMCs, collected at disease progression, from a patient treated with ibrutinib. The receptor's source is a human donor with chronic lymphocytic leukemia. The rearrangement joins TRBV4-1 to TRBJ2-3, with 8 bases matching TRBD1. In DNA, the CDR3 is TGCGCCAGCAGCCAAGGGACAGGGCTGTCAGATACGCAGTATTTT. Protein: CASSQGTGLSDTQYF.